What follows are 21 T cell receptor beta chains derived from one specimen sequenced in a study of chronic HIV infection and antiretroviral therapy. TCRdb redid the calling of the 5' RACE reads with MiXCR, one entry per CDR3 protein. The top ten hold more than 2% of the sample, which has about 31,000 distinct CDR3 sequences, about 9.7% seen once. The sample was peripheral blood. These receptors were taken from an adult who had HIV and had not received antiretroviral therapy, or was an uninfected healthy control (not recorded which).

This clonotype was seen a handful of times. The chain joins TRBV2 to TRBJ1-6, with 8 nucleotides matching TRBD1. Germline trimming cut 7 bases from V and 6 bases from J; bases unmatched to any gene: 5. This CDR3 is 14 amino acids long. The V gene's germline CDR1 is SNHLY and CDR2 FYNNEI. CDR3 loop: CASNRDRGNSPLHF. The CDR3, as DNA: TGTGCCAGCAACCGAGACAGGGGTAATTCACCCCTCCACTTT.

This clonotype was seen only a few times. The rearrangement uses TRBV15 and TRBJ2-3; 7 bases are a match to TRBD1. Germline CDR1 and CDR2: LNHNV and YYDKDF (reference sequence). This CDR3 has 19 amino acids. V lost 0 bases and J lost 2; bases outside the gene matches: 14. DNA for the CDR3: TGTGCCACCAGCAGAGATTCAACCCTTACAGGGGATCTCACAGATACGCAGTATTTT. The encoded protein is CATSRDSTLTGDLTDTQYF.

This clonotype was detected ten times or more. The chain links TRBV6-5 to TRBJ2-2; D uncertain. Germline loops: CDR1 MNHEY, CDR2 SVGAGI. There are 14 residues in the CDR3. V lost 6 bases and J 4 bases, leaving 12 bases between the germline ends. CDR3 sequence (DNA): TGTGCCAGCAGCCTGGCCAGGCCCACCGGGGAGCTGTTTTTT. Its translation is CASSLARPTGELFF.

This clonotype was detected only a few times. V and J are TRBV25-1 and TRBJ2-5; 8 nucleotides align to TRBD2. There are 13 residues in the CDR3. The germline CDR1 and CDR2 sequences are MGHDK and SYGVNS. J was trimmed by 3 bases and V by 7 bases; bases with no gene match: 4. The DNA of the CDR3 is TGTGCCAGCAAGACAGCGGGAGAAGAGACCCAGTACTTC. Translation: CASKTAGEETQYF.

The gene calls are TRBV6-1 and TRBJ1-1; tentative D call: TRBD1 (6 bases). The CDR3 runs 16 residues. The V gene lost 3 bases and the J gene lost 0 bases, with 14 bases spanning the gap. CDR1 and CDR2 from the germline V gene are MNHNS and SASEGT. The CDR3 bases are TGTGCCAGCAGTGAGACAGGATTGGGCGTGAACACTGAAGCTTTCTTT. As protein: CASSETGLGVNTEAFF.

Points on this clonotype: At one end, the junction sequence differs from germline, possibly due to a read error. The gene calls are TRBV30 and TRBJ1-2; D unresolved. Germline V gene lookup returns CDR1 GTSNPN and CDR2 SVGIG (reference sequence). CDR3 length: 16 amino acids. The DNA for the CDR3 is TGTGCCTGGAGTGGCATTTCTGGGTTGGAGAACTATGGCGACACCTTC. This codes for CAWSGISGLENYGDTF.

This chain uses TRBV15 with TRBJ2-4; D is perhaps TRBD1 or TRBD2 (5 bases each). This CDR3 spans 13 amino acids. V was pared by 6 bases and J by 5 bases, with 11 bases between. Germline values: CDR1 LNHNV, CDR2 YYDKDF (reference sequence). This CDR3 reads CATREVGENIQYF. CDR3 in DNA: TGTGCCACCAGAGAAGTGGGGGAAAACATTCAGTACTTC.

There are a few counts of this clonotype. The V and J genes are TRBV10-3 and TRBJ1-4, with D unclear. The CDR3 is made up of 14 amino acids. Per germline, CDR1 ENHRY and CDR2 SYGVKD. Trimming shortened V by 8 bases and J by 3 bases, and 13 bases separated the two germline ends. The CDR3 protein is CAISAAGPNEKLFF. The CDR3 DNA reads as TGTGCCATCTCAGCGGCAGGACCTAATGAAAAACTGTTTTTT.

The table lists this clonotype with many counts. This CDR3 is CAISELGLAPYEQYF. The CDR3 DNA reads as TGTGCCATCAGTGAGTTAGGCCTCGCTCCCTACGAGCAGTACTTC. J is TRBJ2-7 and V is TRBV10-3; the D is unclear. The CDR3 extends over 15 amino acids. Between the trimmed V and J ends, which lost 1 base and 2 bases, there was a span of 12 bases. The germline V gene encodes CDR1 ENHRY and CDR2 SYGVKD.

This clonotype was observed a handful of times. The rearrangement uses TRBV28 and TRBJ2-7; D is ambiguous. In germline, CDR1 is MDHEN, CDR2 SYDVKM. Trimming took 2 bases from V and 2 from J, leaving 10 bases between them. The CDR3 extends over 14 amino acids. The CDR3 loop reads CASSLPGITYEQYF. Written as DNA, the CDR3 is TGTGCCAGCAGTTTACCCGGAATCACCTACGAGCAGTACTTC.

This clonotype was seen many times. The chain couples TRBV7-9 to TRBJ2-3, with D unresolved. Germline CDR1 reads SEHNR; CDR2 reads FQNEAQ (reference sequence). Trimming stripped 5 bases from V and 4 bases from J, with 7 bases between. This CDR3 comprises 12 residues. CDR3 DNA: TGTGCCAGCAGCCGACTCCCAGATACGCAGTATTTT. Translated: CASSRLPDTQYF.

In this sample, this clonotype turned up many times. The J gene is TRBJ2-5, the V gene TRBV28, with TRBD2 as a possible D gene (6 bases). Deletions cut 8 bases from V and 2 bases from J, with 12 bases between. The germline V gene has CDR1 MDHEN and CDR2 SYDVKM. The CDR3 runs 13 residues. The CDR3 nucleotides read TGTGCCAGCGGGAGGAGGGTTCAAGAGACCCAGTACTTC. Translating gives CASGRRVQETQYF.

This clonotype was seen repeatedly, ten times or more. This chain links TRBV11-2 with TRBJ2-5; D may be TRBD1 (5 bases). Germline CDR1 SGHAT, CDR2 FQNNGV. The germline V and J ends were trimmed by 3 bases and 2 bases, with 7 bases remaining between them. The CDR3 is made up of 13 amino acids. The CDR3 DNA sequence: TGTGCCAGCAGCTTGGGGCAGCAAGAGACCCAGTACTTC. This translates into CASSLGQQETQYF.

The rearrangement links TRBV7-6 to TRBJ2-5, with 7 positions matching TRBD1. V lost 5 bases, J lost 1 base, and 7 bases stayed unmatched. CDR3 size: 15 residues. Looked up from germline, CDR1 is SGHVS and CDR2 is FNYEAQ. CDR3 in DNA: TGTGCCAGCAGCACCCGGGACAGCCTCCAAGAGACCCAGTACTTC. Its translation is CASSTRDSLQETQYF.

This clonotype was observed a few times. V usage is TRBV28 and J usage is TRBJ2-6, with TRBD1 identical over 10 bases. The V and J ends lost 6 bases and 12 bases, in that order; junction bases with no gene match: 5. This CDR3 has 13 amino acids. Per germline, CDR1 MDHEN and CDR2 SYDVKM. The CDR3 loop reads CASRPGQGSVLTF. Here the CDR3 DNA reads TGTGCCAGCAGGCCGGGACAGGGGAGCGTCCTGACTTTC.

This clonotype was detected many times. The rearrangement joins TRBV11-2 to TRBJ2-1; TRBD2 is a possible D gene (7 bases). The V end lost 5 bases, the J end lost 6 bases, and 17 bases lay between the germline ends. The CDR3 has 15 amino acids. Germline V gives CDR1 SGHAT, CDR2 FQNNGV. The CDR3 sequence: CASSPLGGGPNEQFF. In DNA form, the CDR3 reads TGTGCCAGCAGCCCCCTTGGGGGGGGGCCCAATGAGCAGTTCTTC.

This clonotype was counted ten times or more. The chain joins TRBV7-2 to TRBJ1-1, with unresolved D. V lost 2 bases and J 3 bases, leaving 7 bases between the germline ends. Germline CDR1 is SGHTA and CDR2 is FQGNSA. This CDR3 has 13 amino acids. The CDR3: CASSLSRDTEAFF. As DNA, the CDR3 is TGTGCCAGCAGCTTATCGCGGGACACTGAAGCTTTCTTT. Full variable domain (remainder filled in from reference TRBV7-2 and TRBJ1-1): GAGVSQSPSNKVTEKGKDVELRCDPISGHTALYWYRQSLGQGLEFLIYFQGNSAPDKSGLPSDRFSAERTGGSVSTLTIQRTQQEDSAVYLCASSLSRDTEAFFGQGTRLTVV.

This clonotype was seen repeatedly, ten times or more. V gene TRBV29-1 combines with J gene TRBJ2-7; TRBD1 agrees at 9 bases. Germline V gene data show CDR1 as SQVTM and CDR2 as ANQGSEA. J lost 1 base, V lost 4 bases, and 5 bases had no gene match. CDR3 length: 14 amino acids. The CDR3 protein is CSVGSGQGSYEQYF. CDR3 nucleotide sequence: TGCAGCGTTGGGTCGGGACAGGGATCCTACGAGCAGTACTTC.

This clonotype was observed a few times. CDR3 amino acids: CASSQPGIDTGELFF. The DNA for the CDR3 is TGCGCCAGCAGCCAACCAGGGATTGACACCGGGGAGCTGTTTTTT. V usage is TRBV4-3 and J usage is TRBJ2-2; D is possibly TRBD1 (5 bases). The CDR3 sequence is 15 residues long. Per the germline V gene, CDR1 is LGHNA and CDR2 is YSLEER. Between the trimmed V and J ends, which lost 2 bases and 3 bases, there was a span of 10 bases.

This clonotype was recorded once. A read error may be the cause here, since a much bigger clone is one base away. The V and J genes are TRBV2 and TRBJ1-1; 9 bases are shared with TRBD1. The CDR3 runs to 14 residues. Per germline, CDR1 SNHLY and CDR2 FYNNEI. The V and J ends lost 7 bases and 1 base, in that order; junction bases with no gene match: 4. CDR3 region: CASTRTGENTEAFF. The CDR3 coding sequence is TGTGCCAGCACTAGGACAGGGGAGAACACTGAAGCTTTCTTT.

The V and J genes are TRBV27 and TRBJ1-4; 7 bases map to TRBD1. Germline V gives CDR1 MNHEY, CDR2 SMNVEV (reference sequence). Losses at the gene ends were 5 bases for V and 0 bases for J; bases not matched to a gene: 12. The CDR3 is 18 residues long. DNA of the CDR3: TGTGCCAGCAGTGGGGGACAGTCCAGCAAATCAACTAATGAAAAACTGTTTTTT. Translating gives CASSGGQSSKSTNEKLFF.